These 27 T cell receptor beta chains were sequenced from one sample in a study of tissue T cells after allogeneic stem cell transplantation. Assay: immunoSEQ multiplex PCR; the TCRdb copy retains only in-frame clones and omits some. The sample contains about 6,300 clones, about two thirds of which appear only once. The material was tissue from the rectum, obtained at autopsy. The receptor set was obtained from a woman aged 18 to 55 with breast cancer.

This CDR3 is CASSLAYTTETQYF. The CDR3 DNA reads as TGTGCCAGCAGCTTAGCTTACACCACCGAGACCCAGTACTTC. This chain joins TRBV7-2 and TRBJ2-5; D not resolved. CDR1 is SGHTA and CDR2 is FQGNSA in the germline V gene. The length of the CDR3 is 14 residues. The V gene lost 0 bases and the J gene lost 5 bases, with 10 bases spanning the gap. The whole variable domain, remainder taken from reference TRBV7-2 and TRBJ2-5, is GAGVSQSPSNKVTEKGKDVELRCDPISGHTALYWYRQSLGQGLEFLIYFQGNSAPDKSGLPSDRFSAERTGGSVSTLTIQRTQQEDSAVYLCASSLAYTTETQYFGPGTRLLVL.

This clone was detected a few times. The chain couples TRBV29-1 to TRBJ1-2; D perhaps matches TRBD1 (5 bases). With 1 base removed from V and 6 bases from J, the gap between germline ends came to 15 bases. The CDR3 extends over 14 amino acids. Germline V gives CDR1 SQVTM, CDR2 ANQGSEA. The CDR3 DNA sequence: TGCAGCGTTGAAGGCGGGGTAGGGGAGGATGGCTACACCTTC. Translated, it gives CSVEGGVGEDGYTF. The whole variable domain, filled in from reference TRBV29-1 and TRBJ1-2, reads SAVISQKPSRDICQRGTSLTIQCQVDSQVTMMFWYRQQPGQSLTLIATANQGSEATYESGFVIDKFPISRPNLTFSTLTVSNMSPEDSSIYLCSVEGGVGEDGYTFGSGTRLTVV.

CDR3 in DNA: TGTGCTAGTGGTTTGTTTCCAATAGCGGGTGCCAGGTACGAGCAGTACTTC. Its protein product is CASGLFPIAGARYEQYF. The V gene is TRBV12-5, the J gene TRBJ2-7, with 7 bases lining up with TRBD2. V lost 2 bases and J lost 4; bases outside the gene matches: 14. CDR1 is LGHNT and CDR2 is FRNRAP in the germline V gene. The CDR3 contains 17 residues.

The V and J genes are TRBV29-1 and TRBJ2-5, with D possibly matching TRBD1 (6 bases). Trimming stripped 4 bases from V and 1 base from J, with 10 bases between. Looked up from germline, CDR1 is SQVTM and CDR2 is ANQGSEA. The CDR3 contains 13 residues. The CDR3 loop reads CSVVTGPQETQYF. As DNA, the CDR3 is TGCAGCGTTGTTACAGGGCCCCAAGAGACCCAGTACTTC.

V usage is TRBV9 and J usage is TRBJ2-2, with 8 bases identical to TRBD1. CDR3 length: 15 amino acids. Germline V lookup: CDR1 SGDLS, CDR2 YYNGEE. The trim removed 4 bases at V and 7 bases at J, leaving 9 bases unmatched. The CDR3 coding sequence is TGTGCCAGCAGCCGGACAGGGAACCTCGGCGGGGAGCTGTTTTTT. Amino acid sequence: CASSRTGNLGGELFF.

Note on this clone: Within the sample, other DNA sequences also encode this same CDR3. The chain carries TRBV24-1 and TRBJ2-7, with D uncertain. The V and J ends lost 5 bases and 4 bases respectively, with 5 bases between them. Per germline, CDR1 KGHDR and CDR2 SFDVKD. The CDR3 has 11 amino acids. Here the CDR3 DNA reads TGTGCCACCAGTGCGGGTTACGAGCAGTACTTC. Translated: CATSAGYEQYF.

V gene TRBV30 combines with J gene TRBJ1-4; D is possibly TRBD1 (5 bases). The CDR3 extends over 14 amino acids. Germline CDR1 reads GTSNPN; CDR2 reads SVGIG (reference sequence). Trimming removed 5 bases from V and 4 bases from J, with 14 bases in between. CDR3 in DNA: TGTGCCTGGGCTGGGGACTTCAATAATGAAAAACTGTTTTTT. Translated: CAWAGDFNNEKLFF. The entire variable domain, with the rest obtained from reference TRBV30 and TRBJ1-4, is as follows: SQTIHQWPATLVQPVGSPLSLECTVEGTSNPNLYWYRQAAGRGLQLLFYSVGIGQISSEVPQNLSASRPQDRQFILSSKKLLLSDSGFYLCAWAGDFNNEKLFFGSGTQLSVL.

By share, this clone ranks as medium-sized. The same CDR3 also results from other DNA sequences found in this sample. The rearrangement joins TRBV12-3 or TRBV12-4 to TRBJ1-2; tentative D call: TRBD1 (5 bases). V lost 1 base to trimming and J lost 8 bases, with 11 bases between them. The CDR3 runs 13 residues. CDR3 amino acids: CASSLGGRDGYTF. DNA for the CDR3: TGTGCCAGCAGTTTAGGGGGACGCGACGGCTACACCTTC.

V usage is TRBV4-2 and J usage is TRBJ2-3; 13 nucleotides line up with TRBD2. The CDR3 is 20 residues long. Germline V lookup: CDR1 LGHNA, CDR2 YNFKEQ. V lost 0 bases to trimming and J lost 1 base; unmatched junction nucleotides: 10. CDR3 sequence (DNA): TGTGCCAGCAGCCAAGAACTAGCGGGAGGGCCAACGACTCGCACAGATACGCAGTATTTT. Encoded protein: CASSQELAGGPTTRTDTQYF.

The chain uses TRBV5-8 and TRBJ1-1; possible D gene TRBD1, 6 bases. The CDR3 loop spans 15 amino acids. V dropped 0 bases and J dropped 1 base, with 10 bases sitting between them. Germline CDR1 reads SGHTS; CDR2 reads YDEGEE. For the CDR3, the DNA is TGTGCCAGCAGCTTGGGGGGGGCAGAGAACACTGAAGCTTTCTTT. Its protein product is CASSLGGAENTEAFF.

V usage is TRBV21-1 and J usage is TRBJ1-6. TRBV21-1 is a pseudogene. The CDR3 is 15 amino acids. CDR3 in DNA: TGTGCCAGCAGCAAATCAGGTAACGGGGTTTCACCCCTCCACTTT. Protein product: CASSKSGNGVSPLHF.

The chain employs TRBV3-1 (or the pseudogene TRBV3-2) and TRBJ2-7, with D possibly TRBD2 on 5 matching bases. Trimming took 1 base from V and 5 from J, leaving 6 bases between them. The CDR3 totals 12 residues. Germline V lookup: CDR1 LGHDT, CDR2 YNNKEL (reference sequence). The CDR3 sequence: CASSQVGNEQYF. DNA of the CDR3: TGTGCCAGCAGCCAAGTCGGGAACGAGCAGTACTTC.

This sequence joins TRBV2 and TRBJ1-1; no clear D. Trimming stripped 6 bases from V and 1 base from J, with 9 bases between. CDR1 and CDR2 (germline): SNHLY, FYNNEI. The CDR3 contains 13 residues. The CDR3: CASRREGNTEAFF. CDR3 nucleotide sequence: TGTGCCAGCAGGAGGGAGGGGAACACTGAAGCTTTCTTT.

The chain has TRBV2 and TRBJ1-2; 9 nucleotides align to TRBD1. The V segment lost 3 bases and the J segment 8 bases; nucleotides outside the gene matches: 7. The CDR3 has 14 residues. Germline V gives CDR1 SNHLY, CDR2 FYNNEI. The CDR3 loop is CASSEGTGKIGYTF. CDR3 in DNA: TGTGCCAGCAGTGAGGGGACAGGGAAGATAGGCTACACCTTC. Full variable domain (outside the CDR3, taken from reference TRBV2 and TRBJ1-2): EPEVTQTPSHQVTQMGQEVILRCVPISNHLYFYWYRQILGQKVEFLVSFYNNEISEKSEIFDDQFSVERPDGSNFTLKIRSTKLEDSAMYFCASSEGTGKIGYTFGSGTRLTVV.

The chain uses TRBV15 and TRBJ1-1, with 7 bases identical to TRBD1. Germline lookup yields CDR1 LNHNV and CDR2 YYDKDF (reference sequence). This CDR3 is built from 15 residues. V lost 0 bases, J lost 7 bases, and 8 bases stayed unmatched. The CDR3 reads CATSRDPDRNNEAFF. The CDR3 coding sequence is TGTGCCACCAGCAGAGATCCGGACAGGAATAATGAAGCTTTCTTT.

In its sample, this clone was seen a few times. The rearrangement links TRBV6-2 or TRBV6-3 to TRBJ1-1; D is unclear. Trimming left V 0 bases short and J 0 bases short, with 8 bases between. CDR3 length: 15 amino acids. Germline lookup yields CDR1 MNHEY and CDR2 SVGEGT. This chain's CDR3 is CASSYSGEMNTEAFF. The CDR3 bases are TGTGCCAGCAGTTACTCGGGAGAAATGAACACTGAAGCTTTCTTT.

CDR3 region: CASSPDVWNTIYF. The CDR3 bases are TGTGCCAGCAGTCCCGACGTCTGGAACACCATATATTTT. The V call is TRBV6-5, the J call TRBJ1-3, with D uncertain. The CDR3 is made up of 13 amino acids. Trimming removed 5 bases at V and 7 bases at J, with 12 bases between. The germline V gene encodes CDR1 MNHEY and CDR2 SVGAGI.

This sequence joins TRBV5-1 and TRBJ2-7, with D possibly called TRBD1 or TRBD2 (5 bases each). The ends were cut back, 5 bases at V and 6 bases at J, with 18 bases in the middle. The CDR3 has 14 amino acids. Germline V gene lookup returns CDR1 SGHRS and CDR2 YFSETQ. For the CDR3, the DNA is TGCGCCAGCAGTTCTGAGGGACGGACTGGCGAGCAGTACTTC. Translated, it gives CASSSEGRTGEQYF. Full variable domain (rest looked up from reference TRBV5-1 and TRBJ2-7): KAGVTQTPRYLIKTRGQQVTLSCSPISGHRSVSWYQQTPGQGLQFLFEYFSETQRNKGNFPGRFSGRQFSNSRSEMNVSTLELGDSALYLCASSSEGRTGEQYFGPGTRLTVT.

V is TRBV14 and J is TRBJ2-5; 7 positions agree with TRBD2. The V segment lost 1 base and the J segment 3 bases; nucleotides outside the gene matches: 8. Looked up from germline, CDR1 is SGHDN and CDR2 is FVKESK. The CDR3 runs 16 residues. The CDR3: CASSQGLALGEETQYF. The CDR3 region has the DNA TGTGCCAGCAGCCAAGGACTAGCCCTCGGTGAAGAGACCCAGTACTTC.

This clone was seen a single time. V is TRBV5-4 and J is TRBJ2-7; 8 bases are shared with TRBD2. CDR1 and CDR2 from the germline V gene are SGHNT and YYREEE (reference sequence). The CDR3 loop spans 15 amino acids. Trimming removed 0 bases from V and 2 bases from J; junction bases left unmatched: 4. CDR3 protein: CASSLEAGETYEQYF. CDR3 in DNA: TGTGCCAGCAGCTTGGAAGCGGGGGAGACCTACGAGCAGTACTTC.

This chain links TRBV6-2 or TRBV6-3 with TRBJ2-5, with D possibly being TRBD2 (6 bases). Trimming stripped 5 bases from V and 4 bases from J, with 8 bases between. The CDR3 length is 12 residues. CDR1 is MNHEY, CDR2 SVGEGT, per germline. The CDR3 DNA sequence: TGTGCCAGCAGTACCGGGGGAGAGACCCAGTACTTC. Translation: CASSTGGETQYF.

The chain uses TRBV5-1 and TRBJ2-3; 12 bases are shared with TRBD2. After removal of 3 bases from V and 2 bases from J, the junction contained 7 bases not matched to a gene. Germline values: CDR1 SGHRS, CDR2 YFSETQ. CDR3 size: 17 residues. The CDR3 region is CASSSLTSGGLTDTQYF. The DNA of the CDR3 is TGCGCCAGCAGCTCCCTTACTAGCGGGGGGCTCACAGATACGCAGTATTTT.

The chain employs TRBV18 and TRBJ1-4; no clear D. V lost 3 bases and J 5 bases, leaving 7 bases between the germline ends. CDR1 and CDR2 from the germline V gene are KGHSH and LQKENI. This CDR3 spans 13 amino acids. The CDR3 here is CASSPAANEKLFF. The CDR3 DNA reads TGTGCCAGCTCACCCGCAGCGAATGAAAAACTGTTTTTT.

This clone is medium-sized by share. The chain links TRBV29-1 to TRBJ1-4, with TRBD1 matching over 8 bases. CDR3 size: 14 residues. Germline CDR1 SQVTM, CDR2 ANQGSEA. The junction had 2 bases not matched to a gene; V was cut back by 5 bases and J by 0 bases. CDR3 in amino acids: CSVLQGATNEKLFF. DNA for the CDR3: TGCAGCGTTCTACAGGGGGCAACTAATGAAAAACTGTTTTTT.

V and J are TRBV30 and TRBJ1-4; TRBD1 might be the D (6 bases). Germline V gene data show CDR1 as GTSNPN and CDR2 as SVGIG (reference sequence). Trimming cost V 2 bases and J 7 bases, with 8 bases left between them. The CDR3 has 12 amino acids. In DNA form, the CDR3 reads TGTGCCTGGAGTCAGGGGCGTGAAAAACTGTTTTTT. It codes for CAWSQGREKLFF.

The rearrangement joins TRBV5-1 to TRBJ1-4, with D possibly being TRBD1 (5 bases). Trimming pared 0 bases from V and 2 bases from J, leaving 8 bases between. This CDR3 is built from 15 residues. CDR1 SGHRS and CDR2 YFSETQ come from the germline V gene. The CDR3 protein is CASSLVGGTNEKLFF. The CDR3 bases are TGCGCCAGCAGCTTGGTTGGGGGGACTAATGAAAAACTGTTTTTT.

The chain links TRBV18 to TRBJ1-2; TRBD1 agrees at 10 bases. Per germline, CDR1 KGHSH and CDR2 LQKENI. This CDR3 has 14 amino acids. V lost 3 bases, J lost 6 bases, and 4 bases stayed unmatched. In nucleotides, the CDR3 is TGTGCCAGCTCACCGTCAGGGACAGGGGATGGCTACACCTTC. Translation gives CASSPSGTGDGYTF.